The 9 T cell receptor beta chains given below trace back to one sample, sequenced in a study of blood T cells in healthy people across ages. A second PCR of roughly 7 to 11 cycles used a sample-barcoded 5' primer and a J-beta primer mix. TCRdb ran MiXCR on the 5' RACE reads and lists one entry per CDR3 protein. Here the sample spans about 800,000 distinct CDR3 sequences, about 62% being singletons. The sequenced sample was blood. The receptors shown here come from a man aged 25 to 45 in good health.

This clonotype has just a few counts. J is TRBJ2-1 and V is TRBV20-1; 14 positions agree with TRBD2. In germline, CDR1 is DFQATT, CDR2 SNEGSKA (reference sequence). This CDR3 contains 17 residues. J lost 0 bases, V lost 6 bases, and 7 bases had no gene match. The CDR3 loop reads CSARTSGGMNSYNEQFF. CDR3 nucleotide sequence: TGCAGTGCAAGGACTAGCGGGGGGATGAACTCCTACAATGAGCAGTTCTTC.

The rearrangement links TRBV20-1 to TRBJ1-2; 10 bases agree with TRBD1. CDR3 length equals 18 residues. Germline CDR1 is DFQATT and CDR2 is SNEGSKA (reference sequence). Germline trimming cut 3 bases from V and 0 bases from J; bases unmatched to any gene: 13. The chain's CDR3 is CSASPNRDRGLTNYGYTF. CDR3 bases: TGCAGTGCTAGTCCGAACCGGGACAGGGGATTGACTAACTATGGCTACACCTTC.

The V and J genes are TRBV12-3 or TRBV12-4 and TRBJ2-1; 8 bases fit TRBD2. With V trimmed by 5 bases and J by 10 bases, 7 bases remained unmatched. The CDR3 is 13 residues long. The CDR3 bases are TGTGCCAGCAGTCGCGGACTAGCTCGGGAGCAGTTCTTC. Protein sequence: CASSRGLAREQFF.

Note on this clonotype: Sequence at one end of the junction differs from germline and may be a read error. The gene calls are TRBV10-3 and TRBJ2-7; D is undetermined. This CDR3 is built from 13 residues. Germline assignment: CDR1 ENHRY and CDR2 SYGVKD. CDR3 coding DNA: TGTGCCACCAGTGACACCACACTCTACGAGCAGTACTTC. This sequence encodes CATSDTTLYEQYF.

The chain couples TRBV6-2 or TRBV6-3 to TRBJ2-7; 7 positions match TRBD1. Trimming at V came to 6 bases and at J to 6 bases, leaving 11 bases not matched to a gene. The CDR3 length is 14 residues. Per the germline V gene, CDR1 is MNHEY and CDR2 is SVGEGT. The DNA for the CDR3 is TGTGCCAGCAGACGCCGGGACAGTTTTAGCGAGCAGTACTTC. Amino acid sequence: CASRRRDSFSEQYF.

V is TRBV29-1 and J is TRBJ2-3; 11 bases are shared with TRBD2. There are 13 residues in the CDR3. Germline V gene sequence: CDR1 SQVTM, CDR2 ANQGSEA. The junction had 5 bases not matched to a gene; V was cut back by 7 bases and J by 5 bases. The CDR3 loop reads CSAHGLAGDTQYF. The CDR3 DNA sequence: TGCAGCGCTCACGGACTAGCGGGAGATACGCAGTATTTT.

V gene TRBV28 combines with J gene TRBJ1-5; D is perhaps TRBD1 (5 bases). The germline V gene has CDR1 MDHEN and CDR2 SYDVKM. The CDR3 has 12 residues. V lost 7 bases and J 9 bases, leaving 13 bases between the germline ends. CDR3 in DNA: TGTGCCAGCACATCCATGAGGGGGCCCCAGCATTTT. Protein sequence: CASTSMRGPQHF.

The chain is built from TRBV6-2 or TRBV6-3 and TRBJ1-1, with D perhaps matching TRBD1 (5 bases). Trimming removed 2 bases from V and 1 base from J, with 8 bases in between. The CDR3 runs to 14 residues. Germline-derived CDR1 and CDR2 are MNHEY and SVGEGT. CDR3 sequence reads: CASSYAGGNTEAFF. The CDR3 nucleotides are TGTGCCAGCAGTTACGCTGGGGGGAACACTGAAGCTTTCTTT.

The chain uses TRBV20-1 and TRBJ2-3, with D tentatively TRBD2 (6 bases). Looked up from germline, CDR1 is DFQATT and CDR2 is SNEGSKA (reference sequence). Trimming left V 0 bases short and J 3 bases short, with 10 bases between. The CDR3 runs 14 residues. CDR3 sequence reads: CSARDPAGTDTQYF. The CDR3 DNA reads TGCAGTGCTAGAGATCCCGCGGGAACAGATACGCAGTATTTT.